This T cell receptor beta chain was sequenced during a study of T cells in Graves' hyperthyroidism and ophthalmopathy. In germline, CDR1 is SGHAT, CDR2 FQNNGV. The CDR3 covers 14 residues. Trimming left V 0 bases short and J 6 bases short, with 11 bases between. This clonotype occurred many times. RNA transcripts gave rise to amplified TCR beta CDR3 regions. The HTBI primer set was used in a first-round RT-PCR of the TCR CDR3. TCRdb fed the multiplex PCR reads into MiXCR, producing one record per CDR3 protein. The sample has about 640,000 distinct CDR3 sequences; under 25% are singletons. Diagnosis relied on clinical symptoms, serum thyroxine and TRAb, thyroid ultrasound and orbital computed tomography.

The sample taken for sequencing was blood. V usage is TRBV11-2 and J usage is TRBJ1-1; D is uncertain. The TCR sequence derives from a man aged 25 to 45 with Graves' ophthalmopathy. In DNA form, the CDR3 reads TGTGCCAGCAGCTTAGATCAAGTGACACCTGAAGCTTTCTTT. Amino acids: CASSLDQVTPEAFF.